One sample yielded the 27 T cell receptor beta chains listed below, sequenced in a study of cytomegalovirus exposure and HLA in healthy donors (dated by TCRdb to 2016 to 2017). The receptor library was made with the immunoSEQ multiplex PCR assay. For the multiplex PCR, a mixture combining 60 forward primers for TCR Vbeta segments and 13 reverse primers for TCR Jbeta segments was used. What TCRdb holds here is the immuneACCESS table cut down to in-frame rearrangements. Part of the clones is not present; checked against another copy, under half of the missing clones reflect an unresolved V gene, and the others are unexplained. This sample holds 150,000 to 200,000 clones; 75% to 80% were observed only once. Over 13% of the sample is held by the ten biggest clonotypes. The specimen was PBMCs. Receptors were obtained from a man between 50 and 59 years old in good health and CMV-seropositive.

This rearrangement joins TRBV4-1 to TRBJ2-1; 12 nucleotides match TRBD2. This CDR3 region has 17 residues. CDR1 MGHRA and CDR2 YSYEKL come from the germline V gene. V shed 3 bases and J 4 bases; nucleotides not matched to a gene: 7. In DNA, the CDR3 is TGCGCCAGCAGCCATCCCCTAGCGGGGGGGCCATACAATGAGCAGTTCTTC. Translating it yields CASSHPLAGGPYNEQFF.

This chain links TRBV19 with TRBJ1-5; 10 positions match TRBD1. Trimming at V came to 3 bases and at J to 0 bases, leaving 11 bases not matched to a gene. This CDR3 is built from 19 residues. CDR1 and CDR2 (germline): LNHDA, SQIVND (reference sequence). The CDR3 DNA follows: TGTGCCAGTAGTATCACGGGGACAGGGGTCCTTTATAGCAATCAGCCCCAGCATTTT. Its translation: CASSITGTGVLYSNQPQHF.

This chain uses TRBV9 with TRBJ1-4, with TRBD1 identical over 8 bases. Germline CDR1 SGDLS, CDR2 YYNGEE. The CDR3 covers 15 residues. V was pared by 3 bases and J by 2 bases, with 3 bases of the junction left unmatched. In DNA, the CDR3 is TGTGCCAGCAGCGCCCGGGACAGGACTAATGAAAAACTGTTTTTT. It codes for CASSARDRTNEKLFF.

In DNA, the CDR3 is TGTGCCAGTAGGACCCGGACAGGGCGGTACGAGCAGTACTTC. It translates to CASRTRTGRYEQYF. The chain has TRBV19 and TRBJ2-7, with 8 bases lining up with TRBD1. This CDR3 contains 14 residues. CDR1 and CDR2 from the germline V gene are LNHDA and SQIVND (reference sequence). V shed 6 bases and J 4 bases; nucleotides not matched to a gene: 8.

V and J are TRBV2 and TRBJ2-1; D gene uncertain. Germline CDR1 and CDR2: SNHLY and FYNNEI. The CDR3 is made up of 12 amino acids. V lost 6 bases, J lost 5 bases, and 8 bases lay in between. CDR3 sequence (DNA): TGTGCCAGCAGGTACGGAGACAATGAGCAGTTCTTC. This codes for CASRYGDNEQFF.

This rearrangement joins TRBV7-2 to TRBJ2-4; D is unclear. The V gene's germline CDR1 is SGHTA and CDR2 FQGNSA. The CDR3 runs 15 residues. The germline V and J ends were trimmed by 1 base and 5 bases, with 12 bases remaining between them. Here the CDR3 reads CASSLVAPPQNIQYF. In nucleotides, the CDR3 is TGTGCCAGCAGCTTAGTAGCTCCCCCCCAAAACATTCAGTACTTC.

This sequence joins TRBV18 and TRBJ1-1; 9 positions agree with TRBD1. The germline gives CDR1 KGHSH, CDR2 LQKENI. CDR3 length: 16 residues. V shed 3 bases, J shed 1 base, and the junction held 6 bases outside the gene matches. The CDR3 region has the DNA TGTGCCAGCTCACCTATCCGGGACAGGGCGAACACTGAAGCTTTCTTT. Protein product: CASSPIRDRANTEAFF. The variable domain in full, completed from reference TRBV18 and TRBJ1-1, reads NAGVMQNPRHLVRRRGQEARLRCSPMKGHSHVYWYRQLPEEGLKFMVYLQKENIIDESGMPKERFSAEFPKEGPSILRIQQVVRGDSAAYFCASSPIRDRANTEAFFGQGTRLTVV.

The chain is built from TRBV19 and TRBJ1-6; 9 bases line up with TRBD1. Germline CDR1 LNHDA, CDR2 SQIVND (reference sequence). The CDR3 runs 14 residues. V trimming: 3 bases; J trimming: 7 bases; junction bases outside the gene matches: 1. CDR3 residues: CASSMGQGNSPLHF. CDR3 coding DNA: TGTGCCAGTAGTATGGGACAGGGAAATTCACCCCTCCACTTT.

This sequence joins TRBV19 and TRBJ1-6; TRBD1 matches 7 bases. With 5 bases clipped from V and 7 bases from J, the junction kept 5 bases outside the gene matches. Germline lookup yields CDR1 LNHDA and CDR2 SQIVND (reference sequence). The length of the CDR3 is 14 residues. CDR3 DNA sequence: TGTGCCAGTAGTCCGACAGGGACCAATTCACCCCTCCACTTT. Protein product: CASSPTGTNSPLHF.

V is TRBV28 and J is TRBJ2-2, with D perhaps matching TRBD1 (6 bases). The germline CDR1 and CDR2 sequences are MDHEN and SYDVKM. Between the trimmed V and J ends, which lost 3 bases and 4 bases, there was a span of 12 bases. CDR3 length: 15 residues. The chain's CDR3 is CASSFNRVGTGELFF. The CDR3 nucleotides are TGTGCCAGCAGTTTCAACAGGGTCGGCACCGGGGAGCTGTTTTTT.

This chain links TRBV29-1 with TRBJ2-3, with TRBD1 matching over 7 bases. The germline V gene encodes CDR1 SQVTM and CDR2 ANQGSEA. V was pared by 6 bases and J by 5 bases, with 11 bases of the junction left unmatched. This CDR3 region has 14 residues. CDR3 DNA sequence: TGCAGCGTCGACAGACAGGGACCGCAAGATACGCAGTATTTT. This sequence encodes CSVDRQGPQDTQYF.

This clone is a singleton in its sample. The chain is built from TRBV7-2 and TRBJ1-2; D is perhaps TRBD1 (6 bases). Trimming pared 4 bases from V and 2 bases from J, leaving 14 bases between. CDR3 length equals 15 residues. Germline V gene sequence: CDR1 SGHTA, CDR2 FQGNSA. Here the CDR3 reads CASSSSGGVNYGYTF. The CDR3 DNA sequence: TGTGCCAGCAGCTCATCTGGGGGCGTGAACTATGGCTACACCTTC.

The CDR3 DNA reads as TGTGCCAGTACCGTCTCTGGGGCCAACGTCCTGACTTTC. This gives the protein CASTVSGANVLTF. The chain joins TRBV19 to TRBJ2-6, with unresolved D. Germline V gene sequence: CDR1 LNHDA, CDR2 SQIVND (reference sequence). The V gene lost 7 bases and the J gene lost 0 bases, with 4 bases spanning the gap. The length of the CDR3 is 13 residues.

The J gene is TRBJ2-7, the V gene TRBV19, with D perhaps TRBD1 (6 bases). Germline-derived CDR1 and CDR2 are LNHDA and SQIVND (reference sequence). The CDR3 runs 13 residues. Between the trimmed V and J ends, which lost 6 bases and 7 bases, there was a span of 16 bases. The CDR3 loop reads CASRSTGFDEQYF. CDR3 bases: TGTGCCAGTAGGTCGACAGGATTTGATGAGCAGTACTTC.

This clone was counted a few times. This sequence joins TRBV6-7 and TRBJ1-1; no clear D gene. TRBV6-7 qualifies as an ORF whose function is uncertain. CDR3 length: 16 residues. Trimming took 2 bases from V and 4 from J, leaving 17 bases between them. The CDR3 DNA is TGTGCCAGCAGTTACAAGGAGGAGGGAAGAATCACTGAAGCTTTCTTT. It yields the protein CASSYKEEGRITEAFF.

The chain's CDR3 is CASSQEGSSIYGYTF. In nucleotides, the CDR3 is TGCGCCAGCAGCCAAGAAGGGAGCTCGATCTATGGCTACACCTTC. The chain uses TRBV4-1 and TRBJ1-2; no clear D. With 0 bases removed from V and 4 bases from J, the gap between germline ends came to 12 bases. The CDR3 contains 15 residues. CDR1 MGHRA and CDR2 YSYEKL come from the germline V gene.

The gene calls are TRBV5-4 and TRBJ2-2; weak D call: TRBD1 (6 bases). The CDR3 is made up of 15 amino acids. Looked up from germline, CDR1 is SGHNT and CDR2 is YYREEE (reference sequence). Trimming took 3 bases from V and 3 from J, leaving 12 bases between them. CDR3 protein: CASSSNRAYTGELFF. In DNA form, the CDR3 reads TGTGCCAGCAGCTCGAACAGGGCCTACACCGGGGAGCTGTTTTTT.

This chain joins TRBV7-3 and TRBJ2-2; 7 bases are shared with TRBD1. Germline-derived CDR1 and CDR2 are SGHTA and FQGTGA. The CDR3 totals 15 residues. The trim removed 6 bases at V and 4 bases at J, leaving 8 bases unmatched. The CDR3 sequence is CASSSKGAGTGELFF. Written as DNA, the CDR3 is TGTGCCAGCAGTTCGAAGGGGGCCGGCACCGGGGAGCTGTTTTTT.

With respect to this clone: The same CDR3 arises from other DNA sequences in this sample as well. The V gene is TRBV7-9, the J gene TRBJ1-2, with TRBD1 as a possible D gene (6 bases). Germline V gene data show CDR1 as SEHNR and CDR2 as FQNEAQ (reference sequence). The germline V and J ends were trimmed by 4 bases and 4 bases, with 16 bases remaining between them. The CDR3 runs 15 residues. The CDR3 sequence: CASSSRTPDSYGYTF. The CDR3 region has the DNA TGTGCCAGCAGCTCCAGAACCCCGGACAGCTATGGCTACACCTTC. Using reference TRBV7-9 and TRBJ1-2 for the parts outside the CDR3, the full variable domain is DTGVSQNPRHKITKRGQNVTFRCDPISEHNRLYWYRQTLGQGPEFLTYFQNEAQLEKSRLLSDRFSAERPKGSFSTLEIQRTEQGDSAMYLCASSSRTPDSYGYTFGSGTRLTVV.

The chain couples TRBV7-9 to TRBJ2-1; 10 positions match TRBD1. J lost 8 bases, V lost 0 bases, and 13 bases had no gene match. Germline V gene lookup returns CDR1 SEHNR and CDR2 FQNEAQ (reference sequence). This CDR3 is built from 18 residues. The CDR3 sequence is CASSLASSGTGELDEQFF. The CDR3 DNA follows: TGTGCCAGCAGCTTAGCAAGTTCTGGGACAGGGGAATTGGATGAGCAGTTCTTC.

V and J are TRBV13 and TRBJ2-5, with 16 bases fitting TRBD2. Germline V gene lookup returns CDR1 PRHDT and CDR2 FYEKMQ (reference sequence). The J segment lost 3 bases and the V segment lost 5 bases, leaving 3 bases of the junction unmatched. CDR3 length: 16 residues. The CDR3 loop is CASSLGTSGGEETQYF. CDR3 coding DNA: TGTGCCAGCAGCCTCGGGACTAGCGGGGGGGAAGAGACCCAGTACTTC.

The chain combines TRBV9 with TRBJ2-2, with D possibly TRBD2 on 5 matching bases. Trimming took off 0 bases at V and 4 bases at J, with 7 bases between the two ends. The CDR3 sequence is 14 residues long. Germline CDR1 and CDR2: SGDLS and YYNGEE. CDR3 residues: CASSVVGVTGELFF. CDR3 DNA: TGTGCCAGCAGCGTAGTGGGAGTCACCGGGGAGCTGTTTTTT.

The J gene is TRBJ2-3, the V gene TRBV9, with no clear D. Germline V gene lookup returns CDR1 SGDLS and CDR2 YYNGEE. V lost 4 bases, J lost 5 bases, and 11 bases lay in between. This CDR3 spans 13 amino acids. Here the CDR3 reads CASSLDAEDTQYF. The CDR3 DNA sequence: TGTGCCAGCAGCCTTGACGCGGAAGATACGCAGTATTTT.

V gene TRBV6-6 combines with J gene TRBJ2-1; D uncertain. CDR3 length: 15 residues. The germline V gene encodes CDR1 MNHNY and CDR2 SVGAGI (reference sequence). Trimming stripped 2 bases from V and 0 bases from J, with 8 bases between. The CDR3 is CASSYEQSSYNEQFF. CDR3 bases: TGTGCCAGCAGTTACGAACAGAGCTCCTACAATGAGCAGTTCTTC.

This clone has just a few counts. V and J are TRBV9 and TRBJ1-2; TRBD1 might be the D (5 bases). This CDR3 is 14 amino acids long. In germline, CDR1 is SGDLS, CDR2 YYNGEE. V lost 3 bases and J 5 bases, leaving 14 bases between the germline ends. CDR3 DNA: TGTGCCAGCAGCGCCCCGGGGGGTGGATATGGCTACACCTTC. It yields the protein CASSAPGGGYGYTF.

This chain's CDR3 is CASSRGDRVNYGYTF. The CDR3 nucleotides read TGTGCCAGTAGTAGAGGAGACAGGGTGAATTATGGCTACACCTTC. V gene TRBV19 combines with J gene TRBJ1-2, with 7 nucleotides matching TRBD1. J lost 5 bases, V lost 4 bases, and 10 bases had no gene match. This CDR3 comprises 15 residues. Germline-derived CDR1 and CDR2 are LNHDA and SQIVND (reference sequence).

The chain couples TRBV10-3 to TRBJ1-5, with 7 bases identical to TRBD1. Germline loops: CDR1 ENHRY, CDR2 SYGVKD. Trimming at V came to 0 bases and at J to 2 bases, leaving 10 bases not matched to a gene. CDR3 length equals 18 residues. CDR3 nucleotides: TGTGCCATCAGTGAGTCGATGGGCAGGGGGTCGGGCAATCAGCCCCAGCATTTT. Its protein product is CAISESMGRGSGNQPQHF.